What follows is one T cell receptor beta chain and its context. The target antigen is unknown. TCRdb recomputed calls from the 5' RACE reads with MiXCR, one row per CDR3 protein. Of 40,000 to 60,000 distinct CDR3 sequences in the sample, approximately 4.1% were seen once. Germline V CDR1 and CDR2: MNHEY, SMNVEV (reference sequence). Germline trimming cut 3 bases from V and 6 bases from J; bases unmatched to any gene: 7. CDR3 length equals 14 residues. This record belongs to a study of early T cells in non-severe SARS-CoV-2 infection. Study in general: Investigators sequenced bulk RNA drawn from unsorted whole blood, and chains remained unpaired.

Broader study findings: Anti-spike CD8 responses were favored in VDJdb matching, and private and CD4 specificities were missed.

The receptor was isolated from an adult who was a healthcare worker with PCR-confirmed SARS-CoV-2 infection or an uninfected control (not recorded which). Input material: whole blood. The chain uses TRBV27 and TRBJ2-7, with 8 positions matching TRBD2. DNA of the CDR3: TGTGCCAGCAGTTTCATTAGCGGGACGCTCGAGCAGTACTTC. It encodes CASSFISGTLEQYF.